The 27 T cell receptor beta chains below were found in one sample sequenced in a study of CD8 T cells in Susac syndrome. It was with random hexamers that roughly 0.45 to 1 ug RNA was reverse transcribed. A single record per CDR3 protein comes from TCRdb applying MiXCR to the immunoSEQ multiplex PCR reads. The sample shows around 170,000 distinct CDR3 sequences, approximately 95% of them seen only once. The sequencing sample was made of CD8+ T cells from PBMCs. The source of these receptors is a human donor with multiple sclerosis.

The DNA of the CDR3 is TGTGCCAGCAGCCAAGATCAGGGATGGTCGGATACGCAGTATTTT. Translation: CASSQDQGWSDTQYF. The chain carries TRBV14 and TRBJ2-3; the D gene is possibly TRBD1 (5 bases). V was cut by 0 bases and J by 6 bases, with 13 bases left in between. The CDR3 length is 15 residues. Germline-derived CDR1 and CDR2 are SGHDN and FVKESK.

The chain is built from TRBV28 and TRBJ2-7, with D unresolved. The CDR3 length is 14 residues. Germline V gene data show CDR1 as MDHEN and CDR2 as SYDVKM. V dropped 1 base and J dropped 0 bases, with 7 bases sitting between them. CDR3 sequence (DNA): TGTGCCAGCAGTTTATCCCACCTCTCCTACGAGCAGTACTTC. Protein sequence: CASSLSHLSYEQYF.

This chain uses TRBV29-1 with TRBJ2-7; 11 nucleotides align to TRBD2. The CDR3 loop spans 17 amino acids. The J segment lost 5 bases and the V segment lost 0 bases, leaving 12 bases of the junction unmatched. Per germline, CDR1 SQVTM and CDR2 ANQGSEA. The CDR3 bases are TGCAGCGTTGAAGATGGCACTAGCGGGGGTCTCTTCGACGAGCAGTACTTC. It yields the protein CSVEDGTSGGLFDEQYF.

The chain joins TRBV2 to TRBJ2-5; weak D call: TRBD2 (6 bases). Germline V lookup: CDR1 SNHLY, CDR2 FYNNEI. The CDR3 has 14 amino acids. Trimming cost V 4 bases and J 5 bases, with 14 bases left between them. DNA of the CDR3: TGTGCCAGCAGTGTTCAGGGAGGTGGGGAGACCCAGTACTTC. Residues: CASSVQGGGETQYF.

The chain employs TRBV28 and TRBJ2-1; 9 positions match TRBD1. There are 17 residues in the CDR3. Trimming at V came to 5 bases and at J to 3 bases, leaving 11 bases not matched to a gene. Looked up from germline, CDR1 is MDHEN and CDR2 is SYDVKM. Here the CDR3 DNA reads TGTGCCAGCAGTCGGCCAGCCAGGGACAGGGACTACAATGAGCAGTTCTTC. Translating it yields CASSRPARDRDYNEQFF.

The chain recombines TRBV7-6 with TRBJ2-7, with TRBD2 identical over 8 bases. Germline values: CDR1 SGHVS, CDR2 FNYEAQ. The J segment lost 5 bases and the V segment lost 5 bases, leaving 14 bases of the junction unmatched. The CDR3 runs to 16 residues. This CDR3 reads CASSERGTAGVHEQYF. The CDR3 region has the DNA TGTGCCAGCAGCGAGCGGGGGACCGCCGGCGTTCACGAGCAGTACTTC.

The V call is TRBV19, the J call TRBJ1-5; TRBD1 might be the D (5 bases). V lost 8 bases and J 4 bases, leaving 15 bases between the germline ends. Looked up from germline, CDR1 is LNHDA and CDR2 is SQIVND (reference sequence). This CDR3 is built from 14 residues. In DNA, the CDR3 is TGTGCCAGTCAAATCAGGGATTTGAATCAGCCCCAGCATTTT. Protein product: CASQIRDLNQPQHF.

V gene TRBV28 combines with J gene TRBJ2-2, with TRBD2 as a possible D gene (5 bases). The CDR3 has 16 residues. Germline V lookup: CDR1 MDHEN, CDR2 SYDVKM. V shed 7 bases and J shed 8 bases, with 23 bases lying between them. Here the CDR3 reads CASTSHPLAPGGELFF. The CDR3 region has the DNA TGTGCCAGCACCTCCCATCCGCTAGCACCTGGGGGGGAGCTGTTTTTT. The entire variable domain, with the rest obtained from reference TRBV28 and TRBJ2-2, is as follows: DVKVTQSSRYLVKRTGEKVFLECVQDMDHENMFWYRQDPGLGLRLIYFSYDVKMKEKGDIPEGYSVSREKKERFSLILESASTNQTSMYLCASTSHPLAPGGELFFGEGSRLTVL.

This clonotype is a singleton in its sample. The V and J genes are TRBV7-8 and TRBJ2-1, with no clear D. V lost 2 bases and J 10 bases, leaving 12 bases between the germline ends. The germline V gene encodes CDR1 SGHVS and CDR2 FQNEAQ. This CDR3 region has 13 residues. Here the CDR3 DNA reads TGTGCCAGCAGCTTAAGCATGGCCGGGGAGCAGTTCTTC. This codes for CASSLSMAGEQFF.

V and J are TRBV30 and TRBJ2-3; D is perhaps TRBD1 (6 bases). This CDR3 has 15 amino acids. Between the trimmed V and J ends, which lost 5 bases and 1 base, there was a span of 16 bases. CDR1 is GTSNPN and CDR2 is SVGIG in the germline V gene (reference sequence). The CDR3 DNA sequence: TGTGCCTGGGACAACACAGGGTATGGCACAGATACGCAGTATTTT. This codes for CAWDNTGYGTDTQYF.

The chain links TRBV29-1 to TRBJ1-2; TRBD1 matches at 9 bases. The J segment lost 0 bases and the V segment lost 6 bases, leaving 5 bases of the junction unmatched. CDR3 size: 14 residues. Germline CDR1 reads SQVTM; CDR2 reads ANQGSEA. CDR3 protein: CSVPGTGTNYGYTF. Written as DNA, the CDR3 is TGCAGCGTCCCCGGGACAGGGACTAACTATGGCTACACCTTC.

This clonotype occurred once. This chain connects TRBV11-2 to TRBJ1-1; the D gene is possibly TRBD1 (6 bases). The germline V gene encodes CDR1 SGHAT and CDR2 FQNNGV. V lost 2 bases and J lost 4, with 11 bases in between. The CDR3 totals 14 residues. In DNA form, the CDR3 reads TGTGCCAGCAGCTTAACCCAGGGGACCACTGAAGCTTTCTTT. Encoded protein: CASSLTQGTTEAFF. The whole variable domain, remainder taken from reference TRBV11-2 and TRBJ1-1, is EAGVAQSPRYKIIEKRQSVAFWCNPISGHATLYWYQQILGQGPKLLIQFQNNGVVDDSQLPKDRFSAERLKGVDSTLKIQPAKLEDSAVYLCASSLTQGTTEAFFGQGTRLTVV.

V gene TRBV13 combines with J gene TRBJ1-4; TRBD1 aligns across 9 bases. CDR3 length: 16 residues. The J segment lost 6 bases and the V segment lost 4 bases, leaving 9 bases of the junction unmatched. Germline values: CDR1 PRHDT, CDR2 FYEKMQ (reference sequence). The chain's CDR3 is CASSSGQGWGDEKLFF. DNA of the CDR3: TGTGCCAGCAGCTCGGGACAGGGCTGGGGGGATGAAAAACTGTTTTTT.

The rearrangement links TRBV11-2 to TRBJ2-5; maybe TRBD2 (5 bases). Germline V gene data show CDR1 as SGHAT and CDR2 as FQNNGV. Trimming removed 0 bases from V and 5 bases from J, with 16 bases in between. There are 16 residues in the CDR3. This chain's CDR3 is CASSLDQRGLAETQYF. In nucleotides, the CDR3 is TGTGCCAGCAGCTTAGATCAACGAGGGCTAGCCGAGACCCAGTACTTC.

Only one count was recorded for this clonotype. V is TRBV3-1 and J is TRBJ1-2, with D unclear. The germline V gene encodes CDR1 LGHDT and CDR2 YNNKEL (reference sequence). This CDR3 has 13 residues. Trimming took off 0 bases at V and 4 bases at J, with 6 bases between the two ends. The CDR3 DNA follows: TGTGCCAGCAGCCAAGACGGAAGCTATGGCTACACCTTC. This codes for CASSQDGSYGYTF.

The J gene is TRBJ2-3, the V gene TRBV12-3 or TRBV12-4; no clear D. The CDR3 extends over 17 amino acids. V was shortened by 3 bases and J by 0 bases, with 16 bases between the two germline ends. Here the CDR3 reads CASSFAWAGRSTDTQYF. Here the CDR3 DNA reads TGTGCCAGCAGTTTCGCTTGGGCTGGCAGAAGCACAGATACGCAGTATTTT.

The J gene is TRBJ2-5, the V gene TRBV5-6, with D unresolved. The CDR3 consists of 13 residues. V lost 1 base and J lost 5, with 9 bases in between. Germline V gives CDR1 SGHDT, CDR2 YYEEEE. CDR3 protein: CASSLNSRETQYF. The CDR3 region has the DNA TGTGCCAGCAGCTTGAACTCTCGGGAGACCCAGTACTTC.

The chain joins TRBV2 to TRBJ2-5; 11 nucleotides align to TRBD2. J lost 2 bases, V lost 5 bases, and 7 bases had no gene match. CDR1 is SNHLY, CDR2 FYNNEI, per germline. This CDR3 comprises 16 residues. The CDR3 nucleotides are TGTGCCAGCAGTCCTCTAGCGGGAGGAGGACAAGAGACCCAGTACTTC. This translates into CASSPLAGGGQETQYF.

In DNA form, the CDR3 reads TGTGCCAGCACAGAACCAGAGCTTCCCTACGAGCAGTACTTC. The encoded protein is CASTEPELPYEQYF. The chain recombines TRBV7-9 with TRBJ2-7; D is undetermined. CDR1 is SEHNR, CDR2 FQNEAQ, per germline (reference sequence). V gave up 7 bases and J gave up 2 bases, with 15 bases separating them. There are 14 residues in the CDR3.

The rearrangement uses TRBV29-1 and TRBJ1-1, with no clear D. Germline V gene data show CDR1 as SQVTM and CDR2 as ANQGSEA. The V end was cut by 3 bases, the J end by 3 bases, with 5 bases between. The CDR3 sequence is 11 residues long. CDR3 protein: CSVDGDTEAFF. CDR3 sequence (DNA): TGCAGCGTTGACGGGGACACTGAAGCTTTCTTT.

This chain links TRBV13 with TRBJ1-1; D is unclear. Germline lookup yields CDR1 PRHDT and CDR2 FYEKMQ (reference sequence). The CDR3 loop spans 16 amino acids. Trimming left V 5 bases short and J 0 bases short, with 16 bases between. The CDR3 protein is CASSPTLVSMNTEAFF. CDR3 in DNA: TGTGCCAGCAGCCCCACACTAGTAAGTATGAACACTGAAGCTTTCTTT.

The chain links TRBV29-1 to TRBJ1-4; 8 nucleotides align to TRBD1. The germline V gene encodes CDR1 SQVTM and CDR2 ANQGSEA. The V segment lost 6 bases and the J segment 2 bases; nucleotides outside the gene matches: 5. The CDR3 runs 14 residues. The CDR3 sequence: CSVTGQGTNEKLFF. DNA of the CDR3: TGCAGCGTCACTGGACAGGGTACTAATGAAAAACTGTTTTTT.

CDR3 coding DNA: TGCAGCGTTTTTGGAGACACCGGGGAGCTGTTTTTT. Translation gives CSVFGDTGELFF. The rearrangement uses TRBV29-1 and TRBJ2-2; D is undetermined. Per the germline V gene, CDR1 is SQVTM and CDR2 is ANQGSEA. The CDR3 contains 12 residues. V gave up 5 bases and J gave up 3 bases, with 7 bases separating them.

This clonotype has only a few counts. The chain recombines TRBV18 with TRBJ2-5; the match to TRBD2 covers 11 bases. The CDR3 has 15 residues. CDR1 and CDR2 (germline): KGHSH, LQKENI. The V and J ends lost 3 bases and 3 bases, in that order; junction bases with no gene match: 3. CDR3 nucleotide sequence: TGTGCCAGCTCACCCGGGACTAGCGGCGAAGAGACCCAGTACTTC. Translation gives CASSPGTSGEETQYF. Combining the CDR3 with reference TRBV18 and TRBJ2-5 gives the whole variable domain NAGVMQNPRHLVRRRGQEARLRCSPMKGHSHVYWYRQLPEEGLKFMVYLQKENIIDESGMPKERFSAEFPKEGPSILRIQQVVRGDSAAYFCASSPGTSGEETQYFGPGTRLLVL.

The V call is TRBV27, the J call TRBJ2-3, with no clear D. The germline V gene encodes CDR1 MNHEY and CDR2 SMNVEV (reference sequence). Trimming left V 6 bases short and J 0 bases short, with 10 bases between. This CDR3 has 14 amino acids. The CDR3, as DNA: TGTGCCAGCAGCCAGTTTGATAGCACAGATACGCAGTATTTT. Residues: CASSQFDSTDTQYF.

This clonotype was found once. J is TRBJ2-5 and V is TRBV7-9; possibly TRBD1 or TRBD2 for D (5 bases each). The germline CDR1 and CDR2 sequences are SEHNR and FQNEAQ (reference sequence). The CDR3 runs 13 residues. Trimming stripped 5 bases from V and 5 bases from J, with 12 bases between. The CDR3 nucleotides are TGTGCCAGCAGCCCGGGGCATGCGGAGACCCAGTACTTC. It yields the protein CASSPGHAETQYF.

The chain carries TRBV27 and TRBJ1-2; no reliable D call. V was clipped by 8 bases and J by 3 bases, with 7 bases between them. CDR1 is MNHEY and CDR2 is SMNVEV in the germline V gene (reference sequence). CDR3 size: 11 residues. This chain's CDR3 is CASGSYYGYTF. The DNA for the CDR3 is TGTGCCAGCGGCTCGTACTATGGCTACACCTTC.